This T cell receptor beta chain was captured in a study of shared clonotypes between healthy human individuals (TCRdb year 2020). Background for the entire study: A few men and a couple of women, aged 18 to 49 years, made up the cohort. Leukapheresis yielded between about 0.8 and 8.9 billion PBMCs per donor. Different laboratories and diverse techniques were used to prepare libraries and sequence TCR repertoires, to increase sequencing depth and limit assay-specific biases. Blood TCR repertoires of roughly 5 healthy adults were deeply sequenced to estimate repertoire size and the extent of clonotype sharing between individuals. Per donor, three plates each were used for CD4 naive and CD4 memory, two for CD8 naive, and one for CD8 memory.

Cut back by 0 bases and 7 bases, the V and J ends lie 20 bases apart. Sequences SGHRS (CDR1) and YFSETQ (CDR2) are obtained from the germline V gene. From the cysteine through the phenylalanine, the CDR3 covers 16 amino acids. Solely the CDR3 DNA is kept, with 48 bases framed from the first base. Broader findings and caveats from the paper: The genetic and exposure-history diversity represented was limited by the small number of donors. Pairwise subsampling led to the expectation that sequencing depth would affect the degree of clonotype sharing among donors. Estimated clonotype richness was generally larger for naive than for memory subsets. Sharing across a handful of donors was observed for around 5% of naive CD4, 3% to 3.5% of naive CD8, about 2.5% of memory CD4, and less than 0.45% of memory CD8 clonotypes. Sampling was limited to blood, and TCR repertoires in tissue likely differ from TCR repertoires in blood. Clonotypes shared by all four sorted-subset donors showed higher generation probabilities than non-shared clonotypes. Even with the large sequencing depth, rarefaction of the sorted-subset datasets indicated that sequencing was incomplete.

About this clone itself: It lacks a known antigen. Within one base of it there is no much larger clone, and no base qualities were kept.

Donors were healthy HIV-negative adults with no recently reported acute infections or vaccinations. Only Caucasian adults living in Nashville, Tennessee, USA were represented among the donors. Magnetic negative selection was used to enrich CD4+ T cells, after which naive cells were positively selected on CD45RA and the negative fraction became the memory subset. Blood was obtained by leukapheresis, after which PBMCs were separated by Ficoll-Histopaque density gradient centrifugation and cryopreserved in liquid nitrogen vapor phase. Analytical flow cytometry was used to check the purity and quantity of each magnetically sorted T cell population. Genomic DNA was isolated from each sorted fraction and quantified by UV absorbance on a Nanodrop 2000c. Using the deep immunoSEQ assay, multiplex PCR amplified TCR CDR3 regions from genomic DNA. For each cell subset, the extracted genomic DNA was distributed evenly across all wells of several immunoSEQ 96-well plates, and each plate served as one replicate. For sorted subsets, approximately 200 ng of genomic DNA, equivalent to 25,000 to 30,000 T cell genomes, went into each replicate PCR. The purified libraries were quantified using a Qubit 3.0 fluorometer, sized with a Bioanalyzer 2100, and then quantified again using the KAPA Library Quantification kit. Each immunoSEQ 96-well plate was sequenced on its own single-read 150-cycle Illumina NextSeq 550 flow cell. The source study handled its data this way. Because only junctional sequences without quality scores were contained in the immunoSEQ output, filtering matching that applied to full-length reads could not be performed. To assign V/J genes and CDR3, sequences were annotated using PyIR, a Python wrapper for IgBLAST v1.9, with IMGT germline references. Reads with weak V/J assignments (E-value above 1e-6), missing CDR3, stop codons, out-of-frame junctions, or ambiguous translated residues were removed. V3J clonotypes were defined as sequences sharing the same inferred V gene, J gene, and CDR3 amino acid sequence. Percentage overlap between repertoires was computed as shared unique clonotypes divided by the size of the smaller repertoire. RTK rarefaction, the Chao1 estimator, and Recon v2.1 estimates of unobserved clonotypes were used to assess repertoire richness. OLGA was used to compute generation probabilities for all TCRbeta clonotypes that the gDNA method yielded from four donors. TCRdb limited this immuneACCESS table to in-frame rearrangements with V and J called. A share of clones is missing; checked studies link under half to unresolved V genes, and the rest is unexplained. The DNA was the basis for D and trimming; V, J and clone size are from that table. This sample holds about 2 million clones; roughly 94% were observed only once. The ten top clones hold 0.1% to 0.15% of the sample.

The V and J genes are TRBV5-1 and TRBJ2-7, with no confident D gene call. The sample consisted of naive CD4+ T cells sorted from blood. This sample's cell subset or site label indicates: CD45RA+ positively selected. This TCR was recovered from a young man in good health. At the DNA level, the sequence is TGCGCCAGCAGCTTGGAGTCTTGGTGGCTTCCGGAAGAGCAGTACTTC. It encodes CASSLESWWLPEEQYF.